In its sample, the clone carrying this T cell receptor beta chain was seen many times. From RNA transcripts, TCR beta CDR3 regions were amplified. The study used the HTBI primer set for a first-round RT-PCR of the TCR CDR3. TCRdb re-called the multiplex PCR reads with MiXCR, one entry per CDR3 protein. The sample consists of 94,000 or so distinct CDR3 sequences, just over 50% of them appearing once. This sample stems from a study of T cells in Graves' hyperthyroidism and ophthalmopathy. Trimming removed 1 base at V and 11 bases at J, with 14 bases between. There are 12 residues in the CDR3. CDR1 is SQVTM, CDR2 ANQGSEA, per germline.

This sequence joins TRBV29-1 and TRBJ1-2; D ambiguous. The source material was blood. The TCR originated in a woman aged 40 to 50 with Graves' hyperthyroidism. CDR3 in DNA: TGCAGCGTTGAAGTCGTACTTATGGGTTACACCTTC. Protein sequence: CSVEVVLMGYTF.